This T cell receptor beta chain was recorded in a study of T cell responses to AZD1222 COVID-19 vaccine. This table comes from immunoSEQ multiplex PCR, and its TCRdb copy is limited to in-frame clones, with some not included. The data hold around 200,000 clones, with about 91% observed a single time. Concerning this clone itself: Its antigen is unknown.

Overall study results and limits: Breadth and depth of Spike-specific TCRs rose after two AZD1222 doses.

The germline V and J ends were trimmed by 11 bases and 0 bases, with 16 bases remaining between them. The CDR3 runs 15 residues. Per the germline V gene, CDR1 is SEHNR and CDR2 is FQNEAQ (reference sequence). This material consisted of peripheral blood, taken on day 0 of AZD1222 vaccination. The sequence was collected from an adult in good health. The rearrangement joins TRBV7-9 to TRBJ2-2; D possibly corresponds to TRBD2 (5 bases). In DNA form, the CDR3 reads TGTGCCTCCCCACCGGGAACGGCGAACACCGGGGAGCTGTTTTTT. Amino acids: CASPPGTANTGELFF.